A single sample gave rise to the 22 T cell receptor beta chains below, sequenced in a study of cytomegalovirus exposure and HLA in healthy donors. The PCR was carried out with 60 Vbeta primers and 13 Jbeta primers. Clones were read by immunoSEQ multiplex PCR, and TCRdb kept only the in-frame ones, dropping some. The sample has fewer than 200,000 clones; more than 65% are singletons. Sample: PBMCs. The receptors here all came from a female donor in good health and CMV-seronegative.

The rearrangement links TRBV4-2 to TRBJ1-2, with 7 nucleotides matching TRBD1. Germline CDR1 LGHNA, CDR2 YNFKEQ. V was clipped by 1 base and J by 2 bases; unmatched bases: 7. The CDR3 spans 16 residues. CDR3 nucleotides: TGTGCCAGCAGCCAAGCAGGAGGGGGCGGCAACTATGGCTACACCTTC. Its translation: CASSQAGGGGNYGYTF.

This clone has just one count. V gene TRBV30 combines with J gene TRBJ1-2; possibly TRBD1 for D (5 bases). The V end was cut by 0 bases, the J end by 4 bases, with 12 bases between. Germline loops: CDR1 GTSNPN, CDR2 SVGIG (reference sequence). This CDR3 has 14 amino acids. For the CDR3, the DNA is TGTGCCTGGAGTGTAGGGCGGGGCTCCTATGGCTACACCTTC. It yields the protein CAWSVGRGSYGYTF.

The gene calls are TRBV7-3 and TRBJ2-1; tentatively, D is TRBD2 (6 bases). Trimming left V 5 bases short and J 2 bases short, with 16 bases between. The germline CDR1 and CDR2 sequences are SGHTA and FQGTGA. The CDR3 totals 16 residues. The CDR3 region is CASSRTRDFTYNEQFF. The CDR3 DNA reads as TGTGCCAGCAGCCGAACCAGGGACTTCACCTACAATGAGCAGTTCTTC.

The chain uses TRBV7-9 and TRBJ1-2; D unresolved. Looked up from germline, CDR1 is SEHNR and CDR2 is FQNEAQ (reference sequence). The CDR3 totals 14 residues. Deletions cut 1 base from V and 4 bases from J, with 10 bases between. The CDR3 reads CASSLGQDFYGYTF. The CDR3 region has the DNA TGTGCCAGCAGCTTAGGGCAGGACTTCTATGGCTACACCTTC. Together with reference TRBV7-9 and TRBJ1-2, the CDR3 gives the full variable domain: DTGVSQNPRHKITKRGQNVTFRCDPISEHNRLYWYRQTLGQGPEFLTYFQNEAQLEKSRLLSDRFSAERPKGSFSTLEIQRTEQGDSAMYLCASSLGQDFYGYTFGSGTRLTVV.

The chain links TRBV9 to TRBJ2-1, with D possibly being TRBD2 (6 bases). The CDR3 loop spans 12 amino acids. V was shortened by 0 bases and J by 12 bases, with 10 bases between the two germline ends. The germline CDR1 and CDR2 sequences are SGDLS and YYNGEE. The CDR3 region is CASSVGGRRQFF. The CDR3 DNA sequence: TGTGCCAGCAGCGTAGGAGGGAGGCGGCAGTTCTTC. Variable domain in full (rest from reference TRBV9 and TRBJ2-1): DSGVTQTPKHLITATGQRVTLRCSPRSGDLSVYWYQQSLDQGLQFLIQYYNGEERAKGNILERFSAQQFPDLHSELNLSSLELGDSALYFCASSVGGRRQFFGPGTRLTVL.

The chain links TRBV7-9 to TRBJ2-3; 7 bases are shared with TRBD1. The ends lost 4 bases at V and 4 bases at J; junction bases unmatched: 20. The length of the CDR3 is 19 residues. From germline, CDR1 is SEHNR and CDR2 FQNEAQ (reference sequence). CDR3 protein: CASSSPLSGQAAGSDTQYF. CDR3 in DNA: TGTGCCAGCAGCTCCCCCCTCTCTGGACAGGCCGCAGGGTCAGATACGCAGTATTTT.

V usage is TRBV5-6 and J usage is TRBJ1-4; D is possibly TRBD1 (6 bases). V was pared by 4 bases and J by 7 bases, with 17 bases between. The CDR3 runs 15 residues. Germline V lookup: CDR1 SGHDT, CDR2 YYEEEE. CDR3 nucleotide sequence: TGTGCCAGCAGCCCGTTCGGGACAAGAGGTGAAAAACTGTTTTTT. It is translated as CASSPFGTRGEKLFF.

The V gene is TRBV7-6, the J gene TRBJ2-5; 11 bases line up with TRBD1. The V and J ends lost 1 base and 1 base, in that order; junction bases with no gene match: 8. The CDR3 has 18 residues. Germline values: CDR1 SGHVS, CDR2 FNYEAQ. The CDR3 coding sequence is TGTGCCAGCAGCTTAGGATCACGGGGACAGGGGGGCCAAGAGACCCAGTACTTC. Translated: CASSLGSRGQGGQETQYF.

The gene calls are TRBV10-3 and TRBJ2-6; TRBD2 matches at 12 bases. This CDR3 comprises 18 residues. J gave up 0 bases and V 3 bases, and 3 bases lay outside the gene matches. Germline-derived CDR1 and CDR2 are ENHRY and SYGVKD. The CDR3 loop reads CAISDLAGGFSGANVLTF. The CDR3 bases are TGTGCCATCAGTGACCTAGCGGGAGGGTTCTCTGGGGCCAACGTCCTGACTTTC.

This chain connects TRBV14 to TRBJ2-7; 7 nucleotides align to TRBD1. CDR3 size: 14 residues. The junction had 4 bases not matched to a gene; V was cut back by 4 bases and J by 1 base. Per germline, CDR1 SGHDN and CDR2 FVKESK. The CDR3 loop reads CASSPLGQSYEQYF. CDR3 coding DNA: TGTGCCAGCAGCCCCCTGGGACAGTCCTACGAGCAGTACTTC.

This clone was seen a single time. The chain is built from TRBV28 and TRBJ2-3; no clear D gene. CDR3 length: 12 amino acids. V lost 5 bases, J lost 5 bases, and 8 bases lay in between. Germline V gene lookup returns CDR1 MDHEN and CDR2 SYDVKM. In DNA, the CDR3 is TGTGCCAGCAGTCCTACGCGAGATACGCAGTATTTT. This translates into CASSPTRDTQYF.

The V and J genes are TRBV11-2 and TRBJ2-7, with a tentative D call TRBD2 (6 bases). V gave up 6 bases and J gave up 4 bases, with 19 bases separating them. CDR3 length: 15 residues. Germline V lookup: CDR1 SGHAT, CDR2 FQNNGV. The CDR3 protein is CASSLLPNRGYEQYF. CDR3 nucleotides: TGTGCCAGCAGTTTACTTCCAAATCGGGGGTACGAGCAGTACTTC.

V is TRBV11-3 and J is TRBJ1-1; TRBD1 matches 7 bases. The V gene's germline CDR1 is SGHNT and CDR2 YENEEA. V was pared by 5 bases and J by 10 bases, with 4 bases of the junction left unmatched. This CDR3 region has 11 residues. CDR3 loop: CASSRAGGAFF. The CDR3 DNA sequence: TGTGCCAGCAGCCGGGCAGGGGGAGCTTTCTTT. The whole variable domain, remainder taken from reference TRBV11-3 and TRBJ1-1, is EAGVVQSPRYKIIEKKQPVAFWCNPISGHNTLYWYLQNLGQGPELLIRYENEEAVDDSQLPKDRFSAERLKGVDSTLKIQPAELGDSAVYLCASSRAGGAFFGQGTRLTVV.

The chain recombines TRBV5-6 with TRBJ2-7; 13 nucleotides agree with TRBD2. The CDR3 is 15 amino acids. Germline lookup yields CDR1 SGHDT and CDR2 YYEEEE. Trimming took 4 bases from V and 4 from J; bases not matched to a gene: 5. As DNA, the CDR3 is TGTGCCAGCAGCCCCGTGACTAGCGGGAGGTACGAGCAGTACTTC. This translates into CASSPVTSGRYEQYF.

The V and J genes are TRBV6-1 and TRBJ2-5; TRBD1 agrees at 7 bases. The DNA end lines up better with TRBJ2-7; the J call may be wrong. The CDR3 length is 15 residues. Germline CDR1 MNHNS, CDR2 SASEGT. This chain's CDR3 is CASSEGDRAIYEQYF. DNA for the CDR3: TGTGCCAGCAGTGAAGGCGACAGGGCTATCTACGAGCAGTACTTC.

CDR3 nucleotide sequence: TGCGCCAGCAGCTTGGTTGTGACAGGGGGAGGCACTGAAGCTTTCTTT. Translating it yields CASSLVVTGGGTEAFF. The rearrangement joins TRBV5-1 to TRBJ1-1; 9 bases line up with TRBD1. The CDR3 covers 16 residues. Germline CDR1 reads SGHRS; CDR2 reads YFSETQ. V shed 0 bases, J shed 4 bases, and the junction held 7 bases outside the gene matches.

The CDR3 loop is CASSPPRGGPRDEQYF. The DNA of the CDR3 is TGTGCCAGCAGCCCCCCCAGAGGGGGTCCTCGGGACGAGCAGTACTTC. The chain recombines TRBV7-8 with TRBJ2-7; TRBD1 is a possible D gene (6 bases). The CDR3 loop spans 16 amino acids. Deletions cut 5 bases from V and 5 bases from J, with 22 bases between. Germline V gene lookup returns CDR1 SGHVS and CDR2 FQNEAQ.

The V call is TRBV6-5, the J call TRBJ2-5; 7 nucleotides line up with TRBD2. With the DNA end fitting TRBJ2-7 better, the J assignment may be wrong. The CDR3 covers 13 residues. Germline CDR1 and CDR2: MNHEY and SVGAGI. For the CDR3, the DNA is TGTGCCAGCAGTCCCGGCCGGACTAGCGAGCAGTACTTC. Its protein product is CASSPGRTSEQYF.

The chain couples TRBV7-9 to TRBJ1-1; D not resolved. The CDR3 length is 12 residues. Trimming removed 2 bases at V and 10 bases at J, with 11 bases between. The germline CDR1 and CDR2 sequences are SEHNR and FQNEAQ (reference sequence). Here the CDR3 DNA reads TGTGCCAGCAGCTTAACGGACCGGGGAGCTTTCTTT. Protein product: CASSLTDRGAFF. Full variable domain (missing parts from reference TRBV7-9 and TRBJ1-1): DTGVSQNPRHKITKRGQNVTFRCDPISEHNRLYWYRQTLGQGPEFLTYFQNEAQLEKSRLLSDRFSAERPKGSFSTLEIQRTEQGDSAMYLCASSLTDRGAFFGQGTRLTVV.

This clone showed up just once. The V gene is TRBV5-1, the J gene TRBJ2-3; the match to TRBD2 covers 8 bases. The length of the CDR3 is 15 residues. Germline CDR1 reads SGHRS; CDR2 reads YFSETQ. Losses at the gene ends were 0 bases for V and 2 bases for J; bases not matched to a gene: 2. The CDR3 reads CASSLVRGDTDTQYF. CDR3 DNA: TGCGCCAGCAGCTTGGTGCGGGGGGACACAGATACGCAGTATTTT.

This clone has only one observation. This chain links TRBV6-1 with TRBJ1-1, with a tentative D call TRBD1 (5 bases). CDR3 length equals 15 residues. The germline V and J ends were trimmed by 4 bases and 4 bases, with 16 bases remaining between them. In germline, CDR1 is MNHNS, CDR2 SASEGT. CDR3 in amino acids: CASSGVAFGGTEAFF. CDR3 DNA: TGTGCCAGCAGTGGTGTGGCCTTCGGGGGCACTGAAGCTTTCTTT.

The chain employs TRBV7-9 and TRBJ2-1; 8 nucleotides line up with TRBD1. The CDR3 is made up of 13 amino acids. J gave up 4 bases and V 5 bases, and 1 base lay outside the gene matches. Germline CDR1 is SEHNR and CDR2 is FQNEAQ (reference sequence). CDR3: CASSRDRYNEQFF. The CDR3, as DNA: TGTGCCAGCAGCCGGGACAGGTACAATGAGCAGTTCTTC.